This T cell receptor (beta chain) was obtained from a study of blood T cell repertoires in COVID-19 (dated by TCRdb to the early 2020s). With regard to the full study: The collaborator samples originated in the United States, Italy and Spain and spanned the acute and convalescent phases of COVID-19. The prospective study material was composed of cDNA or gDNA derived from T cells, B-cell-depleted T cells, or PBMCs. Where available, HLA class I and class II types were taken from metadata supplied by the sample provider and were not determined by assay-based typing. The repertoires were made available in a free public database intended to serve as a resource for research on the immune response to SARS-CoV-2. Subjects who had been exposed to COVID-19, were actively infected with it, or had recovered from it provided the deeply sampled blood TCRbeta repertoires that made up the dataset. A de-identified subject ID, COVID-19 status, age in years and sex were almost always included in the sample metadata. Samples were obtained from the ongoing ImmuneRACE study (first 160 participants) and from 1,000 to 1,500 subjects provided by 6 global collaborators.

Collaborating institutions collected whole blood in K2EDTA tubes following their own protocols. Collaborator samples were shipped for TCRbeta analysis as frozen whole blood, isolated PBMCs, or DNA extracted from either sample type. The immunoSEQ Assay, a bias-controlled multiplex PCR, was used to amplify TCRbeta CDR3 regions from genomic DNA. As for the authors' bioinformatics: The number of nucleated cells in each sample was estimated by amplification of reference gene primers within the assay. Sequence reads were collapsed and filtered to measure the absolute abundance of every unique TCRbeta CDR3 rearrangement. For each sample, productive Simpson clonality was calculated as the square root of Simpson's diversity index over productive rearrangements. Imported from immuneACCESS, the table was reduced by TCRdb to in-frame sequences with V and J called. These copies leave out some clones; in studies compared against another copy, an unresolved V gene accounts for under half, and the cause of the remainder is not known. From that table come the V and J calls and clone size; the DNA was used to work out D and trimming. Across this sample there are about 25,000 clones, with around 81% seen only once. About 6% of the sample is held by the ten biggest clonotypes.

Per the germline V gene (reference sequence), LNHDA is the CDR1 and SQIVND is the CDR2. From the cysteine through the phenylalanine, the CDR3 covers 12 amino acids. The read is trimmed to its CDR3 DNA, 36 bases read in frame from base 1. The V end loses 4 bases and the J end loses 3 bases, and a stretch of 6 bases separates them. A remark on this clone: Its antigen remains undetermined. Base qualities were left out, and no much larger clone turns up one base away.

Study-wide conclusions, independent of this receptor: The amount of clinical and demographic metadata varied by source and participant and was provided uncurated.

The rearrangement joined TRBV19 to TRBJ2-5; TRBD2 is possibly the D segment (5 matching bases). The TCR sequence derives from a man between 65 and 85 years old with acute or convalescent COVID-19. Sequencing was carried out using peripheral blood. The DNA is TGTGCCAGTAGTAAGAGGGAAGAGACCCAGTACTTC. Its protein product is CASSKREETQYF.